Sequencing of this T cell receptor (beta chain) was carried out in a study of cytomegalovirus exposure and HLA in healthy donors. The CDR3 runs 14 residues. Per germline, CDR1 SGHNT and CDR2 YENEEA. The V gene end was trimmed by 3 bases and the J gene end by 8 bases; junction bases not matched to a gene: 6. PCR was performed using 60 Vbeta and 13 Jbeta primers. Assay used: immunoSEQ multiplex PCR; TCRdb lists only in-frame clones, some missing. The data contain around 160,000 clones, about 80% of them singletons. The clonotype comes from a middle-aged woman in good health and CMV-seronegative. The chain joins TRBV11-3 to TRBJ2-2; 7 bases map to TRBD1. Sequenced material: PBMCs. CDR3 bases: TGTGCCAGCAGCTTTTCAGGGGGTTCAGGGGAGCTGTTTTTT. Translation: CASSFSGGSGELFF.